This T cell receptor beta chain originates from a study of cytomegalovirus exposure and HLA in healthy donors listed by TCRdb under 2017. General notes on the study: An earlier analysis of approximately 550 of the donors reported more than 250 Gb of sequence data and 100 million to 130 million unique TCR beta sequences from about 179 million T cells. An earlier analysis of 587 of the donors applied high-throughput TCR beta sequencing to assess whether each TCR beta V gene segment acted as functional or pseudogenic. An early release covering about 600 HLA-typed donors comprised approximately 300 gigabases of sequencing data and some 79 million unique TCR sequences. The study used immunosequencing to profile the T cell repertoires of some 600 subjects and linked those repertoires to cytomegalovirus serostatus. A later genetic analysis took genome-wide SNP genotypes for about three fifths of the roughly 700 donors and used that subset as a discovery cohort. HLA typing covered class I and class II loci at four-digit resolution. A separate validation cohort of roughly 130 different subjects was used in addition to the roughly 670-subject first cohort. Roughly five DR-DQ haplotypes were treated as single units for association and clustering because of strong linkage in the cohort. The genetic ancestry cluster associated with self-reported Caucasian donors included 80% to 90% of the 300 to 450 genotyped donors. Every discovery cohort repertoire had been produced on one sequencing platform. The study aimed to test whether cataloging public T cell receptors could reveal signatures of past pathogen exposure. Across roughly 420 genotyped donors of the cohort, an average of approximately 240,000 unique TCR beta nucleotide sequences per donor were sequenced, and 15% to 20% of those sequences were non-productive. The study combined high-throughput TCR immunosequencing, statistical association of individual TCRs with disease status, and machine learning to predict cytomegalovirus infection status. Typing coverage varied by locus: about 629-630 donors for A, B, C, DRB1 and DQB1; under 550 for DQA1; more than 600 for DPA1; fewer than 480 for DPB1. In a later analysis, previously published TCR beta repertoires from 670 or so donors were re-analyzed and high-resolution HLA genotyping was added so that TCR occurrence patterns could be studied. Donor age, sex, ethnicity and CMV serostatus were compiled together with the repertoire data. Rather than using new phenotypic data, the later analysis identified candidate immune exposures from TCR beta sequences and from how often those sequences occurred across donors.

Notes on this clone: It lacks a known antigen. The record has no base qualities; no much larger clone is one base away.

Receptor amplification or capture employed the immunoSEQ multiplex PCR assay. For the multiplex PCR, a mixture combining 60 forward primers for TCR Vbeta segments and 13 reverse primers for TCR Jbeta segments was used. The CDR3 region of rearranged TCR beta genes was amplified from genomic DNA by a multiplex PCR assay. The amplified TCR beta libraries were sequenced on the Illumina HiSeq System as 87-base-pair reads. The published analysis was carried out like this. In a later analysis, approximately 74 million unique TCR beta chains were counted across the approximately 640 repertoires, and roughly 11 million of these chains were shared by at least two donors. To remove PCR and sequencing errors, raw reads were error-corrected and collapsed into unique sequences using a nearest-neighbor algorithm that merged closely related sequences. To assign V, D and J gene segments, CDR3 sequences were aligned to IMGT reference sequences. For a sequence to be retained, a match of at least six nucleotides was required to both a V gene segment and a J gene segment. A rearrangement was called productive if the CDR3 had no stop codons and remained in frame with V and J, and every other rearrangement was called non-productive. CDR3 was defined according to IMGT convention as the region running from the second conserved V-encoded cysteine to the conserved J-encoded phenylalanine. Sequences without an unambiguous match to a single V gene segment were excluded from the earlier analysis of approximately 560 of the donors. In an earlier analysis of a few hundred of the donors, V segments were called functional above 56.7% productive rearrangements and were called segregating when the between-donor standard deviation exceeded 5%. To diagnose cytomegalovirus status from the catalog of TCR beta chain sequences, a statistical classification framework was built. In a later analysis, TCR nucleotide sequences were compared against IMGT/GENE-DB human TR gene sequences so that V and J genes could be assigned. Using the TCRdist pipeline, a later analysis assigned CDR3 sequences along with most-parsimonious VDJ recombination scenarios. A later analysis defined each TCR beta chain by its CDR3 amino acid sequence plus V-gene family, and excluded reads lacking a unique V-gene family. To address suspected cross-contamination and a sequencing artifact, a later analysis removed approximately 600 highly shared, low-generation-probability nucleotide sequences. In a later analysis, a clonal expansion index for each public chain was calculated from normalized within-repertoire ranks of inferred template counts. In a later analysis, generation probabilities were computed using a VDJ recombination model fitted to out-of-frame rearrangements, and the results were checked against IGoR. Hypergeometric tests were used in a later analysis to score TCR-TCR, TCR-HLA and TCR-CMV co-occurrence, with a repertoire-size bias correction applied to the TCR pairs. False discovery rates were estimated in a later analysis by permuting HLA or CMV assignments 20 times. In a later analysis, co-occurring TCRs were grouped using DBSCAN, and TCRdist sequence similarity was added for clustering within HLA-allele-positive subsets. Co-occurrence clustering excluded repertoires with fewer than 30,000 or more than 120,000 public chains, plus five with anomalous nucleotide sharing. In its TCRdb copy, this immuneACCESS table keeps in-frame sequences only and misses some clones. Where compared with another copy, unresolved V genes explain less than half of these, and the others have no known cause. The V and J calls and clone size are taken from that table; D and trimming were inferred from the DNA. The sample table shows about 110,000 clones, and 82% are seen once. 1.5% to 2% of the sample rests with the top ten.

After removal of 1 base from V and 4 bases from J, the junction retains 5 bases not matched to a gene. Per the germline V gene, SGHTA is the CDR1 and FQGNSA is the CDR2. The CDR3 spans 15 residues, from the cysteine through the phenylalanine. Kept here is only the CDR3 DNA, which spans 45 bases and is read in frame from base 1. Points the paper makes about the study in general: An association between a missense DCLRE1C variant and V-gene and J-gene trimming of TCR beta chains was found in a later genetic analysis and replicated in an independent cohort. Because HLA typing was missing for some donors at each locus, association tests included only the typed subset. Three of the identified cytomegalovirus-associated TCR beta chains were confirmed in vitro to be specific for cytomegalovirus antigens. While some public TCRs were present in many individuals, most TCR sequences turned up only very rarely across donors. A cluster of highly shared sequence variants was judged likely to be a technical artifact of the sequencing pipeline. A later analysis associated approximately 17,000 TCR beta sequences with specific HLA alleles at a false discovery rate of 0.05. The classifier was reported to diagnose cytomegalovirus status with high specificity and sensitivity in both the original and validation cohorts. The cohort was sequenced for TCR beta chains only, and without alpha or paired-chain data the features that could be detected were limited. Roughly uniform sequencing depth across donors was assumed in presence/absence analyses, although this assumption may not hold. Compared with equally common non-associated chains, HLA-associated TCR beta chains in a later analysis were more clonally expanded and had lower generation probabilities. Most CMV-associated TCR beta chains appeared to be HLA-restricted in a later analysis, and the HLA associations seemed to be driven largely by CMV exposure. The authors suggested that the approach could potentially be generalized to other disease states and immunological phenotypes. Assigning TCR associations to individual alleles was difficult when HLA alleles, especially DR and DQ, strongly co-occurred. In an earlier analysis of about 600 of the donors, most TCR beta V segments appeared in productive rearrangements about 90% or about 30% of the time, broadly matching IMGT annotations. Because the 87-base-pair reads could not distinguish some IMGT-functional V segments, including TRBV6-2 and TRBV6-3, those segments were excluded. The study gave a list of 150 to 200 TCR beta chains associated with cytomegalovirus. Correlated functional status among segregating V segments might reflect linkage disequilibrium, but an unknown experimental factor could not be ruled out. In a later analysis, TCR association rates were found to vary across HLA loci, with the most associated TCRs seen for DRB1 alleles and the fewest for HLA-C alleles. Because counts were too low, more than 15 rarely observed V segments, including chromosome 9 orphons, were excluded from the earlier analysis of 587 of the donors. Compared with the roughly 720-donor mean, donors in an Asian-associated ancestry cluster had fewer N-insertions in productive TCRs, according to a later genetic analysis. For the cohort, immune exposure information was limited to CMV serostatus. In a later analysis, several top co-occurrence clusters were reported to appear linked to parvovirus B19, influenza, CMV and Epstein-Barr virus. A further reported finding was that TCR beta sequences accurately predicted the HLA-A and HLA-B alleles for most subjects in the first cohort.

The cohort consisted of 666 healthy bone marrow donors. Cohort members were all nominally healthy when sampled, although unrecorded immune exposures were likely present. The donor was CMV seronegative and was included in the group of a few hundred seronegative cohort members. A peripheral blood sample was provided by each donor, and peripheral blood mononuclear cells were used for TCR beta sequencing. Genomic DNA was extracted from the blood cell samples with the Qiagen DNeasy Blood Extraction Kit. The receptor was derived from a man aged 50 or older in good health and CMV-seronegative. The sample comprised PBMCs. Recombination connected TRBV7-2 to TRBJ1-1; TRBD1 lines up with 8 middle nucleotides. The CDR3 loop reads CASSLDRGMSTEAFF. The DNA sequence reads TGTGCCAGCAGCTTAGACAGGGGGATGTCCACTGAAGCTTTCTTT.